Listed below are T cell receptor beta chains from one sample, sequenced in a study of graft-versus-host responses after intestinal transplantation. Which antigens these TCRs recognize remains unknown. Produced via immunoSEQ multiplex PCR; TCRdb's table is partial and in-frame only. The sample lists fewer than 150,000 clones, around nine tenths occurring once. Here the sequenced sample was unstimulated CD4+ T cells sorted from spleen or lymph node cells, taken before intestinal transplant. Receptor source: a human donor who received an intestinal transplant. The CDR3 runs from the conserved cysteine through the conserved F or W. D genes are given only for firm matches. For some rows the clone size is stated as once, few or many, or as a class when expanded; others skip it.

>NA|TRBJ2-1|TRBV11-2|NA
TGTGCCAGCAGCTTACCTGGGGGTCATTACAATGAGCAGTTCTTC
CASSLPGGHYNEQFF
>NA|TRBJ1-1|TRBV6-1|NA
TGTGCCAGCAGTGAACGCCCACCCACCAGCCGAGGGGAAGCTTTCTTT
CASSERPPTSRGEAFF
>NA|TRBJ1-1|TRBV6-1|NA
TGTGCCAGCAAGGTTGGCAGTGAAGCTTTCTTT
CASKVGSEAFF
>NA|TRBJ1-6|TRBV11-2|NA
TGTGCCAGCAGCTTAGGACGGGGAAGAAAGAAGTCACCCCTCCACTTT
CASSLGRGRKKSPLHF
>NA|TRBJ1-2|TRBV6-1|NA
TGTGCCAGCACCGAGACAGTGGGTGGCTACACCTTC
CASTETVGGYTF
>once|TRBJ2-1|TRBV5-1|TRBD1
TGCGCCAGCAGCTCAGGGGGCTCCTACAATGAGCAGTTCTTC
CASSSGGSYNEQFF
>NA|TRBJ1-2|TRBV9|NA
TGTGCCAGCAGCGTAGTAGGCTCCTCCGACTATGGCTACACCTTC
CASSVVGSSDYGYTF
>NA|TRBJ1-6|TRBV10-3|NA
TGTGCCATCAGTGAAGGATATAATTCACCCCTCCACTTT
CAISEGYNSPLHF
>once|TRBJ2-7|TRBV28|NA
TGTGCCAGCAGTTTCAGGGATCGGGAGTACTTC
CASSFRDREYF
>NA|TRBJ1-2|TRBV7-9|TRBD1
TGTGCCACACTGGAGGGGGCGAGTGGCTACACCTTC
CATLEGASGYTF
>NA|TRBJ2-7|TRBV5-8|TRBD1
TGTGCCAGCAGCTTCCCCCTCCTAAGGGACAGCTCCTACGAGCAGTACTTC
CASSFPLLRDSSYEQYF
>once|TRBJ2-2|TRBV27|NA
TGTGCCAGCAGACGACAGGAGAACACCGGGGAGCTGTTTTTT
CASRRQENTGELFF
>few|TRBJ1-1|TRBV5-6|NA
TGTGCCAGCAGCTTTCAGGGTGAAGCTTTCTTT
CASSFQGEAFF
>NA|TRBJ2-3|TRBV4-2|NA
TGTGCCAGCAGCCAAGATCGGCAGGTCCTTAGCACAGATACGCAGTATTTT
CASSQDRQVLSTDTQYF
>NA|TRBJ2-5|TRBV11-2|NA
TGTGCCAGCAGCTTTCTCGGAGAGACCCAGTACTTC
CASSFLGETQYF
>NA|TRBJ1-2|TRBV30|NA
TGTGCCTGGAGTGTAAACTGGCGTGGCTACACCTTC
CAWSVNWRGYTF
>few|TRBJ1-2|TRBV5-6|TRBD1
TGTGCCAGCAGCCCAGGGCCGGACAGGGACTATGGCTACACCTTC
CASSPGPDRDYGYTF
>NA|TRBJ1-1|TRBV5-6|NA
TGTGCCAGCAGCCGGGGGGTTGAAGCTTTCTTT
CASSRGVEAFF
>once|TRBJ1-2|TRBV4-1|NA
TGCGCCAGCAGCCAAGCCAGGCCGGGGTATGGCTACACCTTC
CASSQARPGYGYTF
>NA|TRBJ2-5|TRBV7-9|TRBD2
TGTGCCAGCAGCACCCGACTAGCGGGGCAAGAGACCCAGTACTTC
CASSTRLAGQETQYF
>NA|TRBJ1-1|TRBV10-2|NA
TGCGCCAGCAGTGTGAGTTGGGCTCCTGAAGCTTTCTTT
CASSVSWAPEAFF
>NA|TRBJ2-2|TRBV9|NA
TGTGCCAGCAGCGTCCGACCAGGGGTGAACACCGGGGAGCTGTTTTTT
CASSVRPGVNTGELFF
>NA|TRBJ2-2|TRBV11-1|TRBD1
TGTGCCAGCAGCGCAGGGGGCACCGGGGAGCTGTTTTTT
CASSAGGTGELFF
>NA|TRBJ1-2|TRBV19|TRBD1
TGTGCCAGTAGGCAGGGGGCCGTGTATGGCTACACCTTC
CASRQGAVYGYTF
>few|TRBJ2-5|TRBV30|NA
TGTGCCTGGAGTGTATCTTTGGCGGAGACCCAGTACTTC
CAWSVSLAETQYF
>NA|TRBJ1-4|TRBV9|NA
TGTGCCAGCAGCGGACAGGATTTCGAAAAACTGTTTTTT
CASSGQDFEKLFF
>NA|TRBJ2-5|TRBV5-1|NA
TGCGCCAGCAGCTTAGAGGGGGGCAGGGAGACCCAGTACTTC
CASSLEGGRETQYF
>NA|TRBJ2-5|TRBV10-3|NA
TGTGCCATCAGTGAAACCAACCAAGAGACCCAGTACTTC
CAISETNQETQYF
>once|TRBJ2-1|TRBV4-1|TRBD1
TGCGCCAGCAGCCAAGATCCCGGTACCGGGACAGGGGGGTACAATGAGCAGTTCTTC
CASSQDPGTGTGGYNEQFF
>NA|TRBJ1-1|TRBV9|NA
TGTGCCAGCAGCAAAGTGGACAAGAACACTGAAGCTTTCTTT
CASSKVDKNTEAFF
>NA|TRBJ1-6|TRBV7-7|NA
TGTGCCAGCAGGACTACCGGGCTCCGGATTAGCTATAATTCACCCCTCCACTTT
CASRTTGLRISYNSPLHF
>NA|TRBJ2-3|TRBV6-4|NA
TGTGCCAGCAGTGACTCGCTGGCAGATACGCAGTATTTT
CASSDSLADTQYF
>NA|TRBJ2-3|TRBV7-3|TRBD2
TGTGCCAGCAGCTTAACGGGAAGGGCTAGCGGGGGGGCAGATACGCAGTATTTT
CASSLTGRASGGADTQYF